The entry that follows covers one T cell receptor beta chain sequence. Method: immunoSEQ multiplex PCR; TCRdb's copy keeps in-frame clones and lacks some. Of around 260,000 clones in the sample, about 90% were seen once. Trimming removed 3 bases from V and 5 bases from J, with 7 bases in between. Per the germline V gene, CDR1 is DFQATT and CDR2 is SNEGSKA (reference sequence). The CDR3 length is 11 residues. This record belongs to a study of blood T cell repertoires in COVID-19. The chain links TRBV20-1 to TRBJ2-5; TRBD2 might be the D (5 bases). The material sequenced was peripheral blood. The receptor was isolated from a woman aged 35 to 49 who had recovered from COVID-19. As DNA, the CDR3 is TGCAGTGCTAGCGTAGCGGAGACCCAGTACTTC. Protein sequence: CSASVAETQYF.